Shown below are 24 T cell receptor beta chains from a single sample sequenced in a study of shared clonotypes between healthy human individuals. Measured with immunoSEQ multiplex PCR; TCRdb has only the in-frame clones, and not every one. The sample includes millions of clones, about 95% of them seen just once. CD45RO-negative cells were positively selected for CCR7, leaving out terminally differentiated effector memory CD45RA+ cells. Sequences were obtained from naive CD8+ T cells sorted from blood. These receptors were taken from a man aged 18 to 29 in good health.

The chain joins TRBV9 to TRBJ2-3, with 14 nucleotides matching TRBD2. This CDR3 is 18 amino acids long. Germline CDR1 reads SGDLS; CDR2 reads YYNGEE. V trimming: 3 bases; J trimming: 4 bases; junction bases outside the gene matches: 10. The CDR3 protein is CASSEGTSGSRGPDTQYF. For the CDR3, the DNA is TGTGCCAGCAGCGAGGGGACTAGCGGGAGTAGGGGTCCAGATACGCAGTATTTT.

This chain uses TRBV2 with TRBJ2-1, with 14 bases identical to TRBD2. The V gene end was trimmed by 5 bases and the J gene end by 2 bases; junction bases not matched to a gene: 8. CDR1 is SNHLY and CDR2 is FYNNEI in the germline V gene. This CDR3 is built from 18 residues. CDR3 residues: CASSSRGTSGSTYNEQFF. CDR3 DNA: TGTGCCAGCAGTTCCCGCGGGACTAGCGGGAGTACCTACAATGAGCAGTTCTTC.

The chain is built from TRBV29-1 and TRBJ2-2; the D gene is possibly TRBD2 (6 bases). The CDR3 extends over 17 amino acids. Trimming stripped 0 bases from V and 0 bases from J, with 14 bases between. Germline values: CDR1 SQVTM, CDR2 ANQGSEA. CDR3 protein: CSVEDASDVTNTGELFF. The CDR3 DNA follows: TGCAGCGTTGAAGACGCTAGCGACGTGACGAACACCGGGGAGCTGTTTTTT.

CDR3 amino acids: CASSPGTEREQYF. The CDR3 nucleotides read TGCGCCAGCAGCCCCGGGACCGAACGAGAGCAGTACTTC. The chain uses TRBV5-1 and TRBJ2-7, with D perhaps assigned TRBD1 or TRBD2 (5 bases each). V shed 4 bases and J shed 7 bases, with 15 bases lying between them. This CDR3 is built from 13 residues. Germline CDR1 reads SGHRS; CDR2 reads YFSETQ. Filled out from reference TRBV5-1 and TRBJ2-7, the complete variable domain reads KAGVTQTPRYLIKTRGQQVTLSCSPISGHRSVSWYQQTPGQGLQFLFEYFSETQRNKGNFPGRFSGRQFSNSRSEMNVSTLELGDSALYLCASSPGTEREQYFGPGTRLTVT.

The chain carries TRBV7-9 and TRBJ1-1; tentatively, D is TRBD1 (6 bases). Per germline, CDR1 SEHNR and CDR2 FQNEAQ (reference sequence). V was clipped by 5 bases and J by 5 bases, with 24 bases between them. CDR3 size: 17 residues. CDR3 residues: CASSPPYRDRGRTEAFF. The CDR3 DNA is TGTGCCAGCAGCCCCCCTTACAGGGACCGGGGTCGGACTGAAGCTTTCTTT.

The chain joins TRBV21-1 to TRBJ1-1. TRBV21-1 is tagged as a pseudogene. The CDR3 runs to 15 residues. CDR3: CASSKVPRADTEAFF. In DNA form, the CDR3 reads TGTGCCAGCAGCAAAGTGCCCCGGGCGGACACTGAAGCTTTCTTT.

The chain is built from TRBV7-9 and TRBJ2-1; 9 nucleotides match TRBD2. V shed 4 bases, J shed 4 bases, and the junction held 8 bases outside the gene matches. In germline, CDR1 is SEHNR, CDR2 FQNEAQ (reference sequence). The CDR3 has 16 residues. In nucleotides, the CDR3 is TGTGCCAGCAGCTCCATTCCTAGCGGGGTTTACAATGAGCAGTTCTTC. This translates into CASSSIPSGVYNEQFF.

The V and J genes are TRBV30 and TRBJ1-4; D call uncertain. Trimming left V 2 bases short and J 1 base short, with 14 bases between. This CDR3 spans 16 amino acids. The V gene's germline CDR1 is GTSNPN and CDR2 SVGIG (reference sequence). CDR3 sequence: CAWSTPFGVTNEKLFF. CDR3 DNA sequence: TGTGCCTGGAGTACCCCTTTTGGGGTAACTAATGAAAAACTGTTTTTT.

The chain is built from TRBV27 and TRBJ2-7; D is uncertain. This CDR3 is built from 14 residues. V gave up 4 bases and J gave up 3 bases, with 13 bases separating them. Germline CDR1 MNHEY, CDR2 SMNVEV (reference sequence). The CDR3 sequence: CASSYRTANYEQYF. The DNA for the CDR3 is TGTGCCAGCAGTTACCGGACGGCTAACTACGAGCAGTACTTC.

This sequence joins TRBV6-6 and TRBJ1-1, with D maybe TRBD1 (5 bases). Germline V gene lookup returns CDR1 MNHNY and CDR2 SVGAGI (reference sequence). V dropped 8 bases and J dropped 4 bases, with 20 bases sitting between them. This CDR3 has 15 residues. CDR3: CASHLVRGITTEAFF. CDR3 DNA: TGTGCCAGCCACCTGGTGAGGGGTATTACCACTGAAGCTTTCTTT.

Regarding this clone: This CDR3 is also generated by other DNA sequences in the sample. The chain carries TRBV5-1 and TRBJ2-7; 7 nucleotides match TRBD1. The germline V gene encodes CDR1 SGHRS and CDR2 YFSETQ. V lost 0 bases, J lost 2 bases, and 2 bases stayed unmatched. This CDR3 has 14 amino acids. CDR3 in amino acids: CASSLGTGAYEQYF. The CDR3 nucleotides read TGCGCCAGCAGCTTGGGGACAGGCGCCTACGAGCAGTACTTC. Based on the CDR3 plus reference TRBV5-1 and TRBJ2-7, the full variable domain is KAGVTQTPRYLIKTRGQQVTLSCSPISGHRSVSWYQQTPGQGLQFLFEYFSETQRNKGNFPGRFSGRQFSNSRSEMNVSTLELGDSALYLCASSLGTGAYEQYFGPGTRLTVT.

The rearrangement links TRBV27 to TRBJ1-2; possibly TRBD1 for D (6 bases). The CDR3 sequence is 14 residues long. Trimming left V 5 bases short and J 4 bases short, with 14 bases between. Per the germline V gene, CDR1 is MNHEY and CDR2 is SMNVEV (reference sequence). This chain's CDR3 is CASSHQTGGYGYTF. The CDR3 DNA reads as TGTGCCAGCAGTCACCAGACAGGTGGCTATGGCTACACCTTC.

The chain uses TRBV5-4 and TRBJ2-3; possible D gene TRBD2, 5 bases. Germline V CDR1 and CDR2: SGHNT, YYREEE (reference sequence). Trimming took off 7 bases at V and 4 bases at J, with 13 bases between the two ends. CDR3 length equals 13 residues. This CDR3 reads CASGRDMADTQYF. The CDR3 DNA follows: TGTGCCAGCGGCCGGGATATGGCAGATACGCAGTATTTT.

In regard to this clone: The same CDR3 is also encoded by other DNA sequences in this sample. The chain joins TRBV4-1 to TRBJ2-3; 8 bases fit TRBD2. Germline values: CDR1 MGHRA, CDR2 YSYEKL. Losses at the gene ends were 1 base for V and 3 bases for J; bases not matched to a gene: 3. The CDR3 is made up of 15 amino acids. The CDR3 protein is CASSQVAGGTDTQYF. The CDR3 nucleotides are TGCGCCAGCAGCCAAGTGGCGGGAGGTACAGATACGCAGTATTTT.

This clone was observed a few times. CDR3 residues: CASKDSSVELYEQFF. Here the CDR3 DNA reads TGTGCCAGCAAGGATTCATCGGTAGAGTTGTATGAGCAGTTCTTC. The chain employs TRBV2 and TRBJ2-1, with unresolved D. Germline V gives CDR1 SNHLY, CDR2 FYNNEI. The CDR3 runs to 15 residues. Trimming took off 7 bases at V and 8 bases at J, with 21 bases between the two ends.

The rearrangement joins TRBV7-6 to TRBJ2-5; no definite D call. The better agreement between TRBJ2-7 and the DNA end casts doubt on the J call. Germline V gives CDR1 SGHVS, CDR2 FNYEAQ. The CDR3 runs to 14 residues. The CDR3 DNA reads TGTGCCAGCAGCTTAGCAAGTTCTTCCTACGAGCAGTACTTC. Protein: CASSLASSSYEQYF.

The V call is TRBV27, the J call TRBJ1-5, with 12 bases that match TRBD1. Germline CDR1 is MNHEY and CDR2 is SMNVEV (reference sequence). V was pared by 0 bases and J by 5 bases, with 5 bases of the junction left unmatched. The CDR3 is made up of 17 amino acids. The CDR3 loop is CASSLSFGTGGDQPQHF. Written as DNA, the CDR3 is TGTGCCAGCAGTTTATCGTTCGGGACAGGGGGCGATCAGCCCCAGCATTTT.

As concerns this clone: Distinct nucleotide sequences in the sample also encode this CDR3. This chain uses TRBV7-9 with TRBJ2-3; D may be TRBD1 or TRBD2 (6 bases each). CDR3 size: 15 residues. Germline loops: CDR1 SEHNR, CDR2 FQNEAQ (reference sequence). V was cut by 5 bases and J by 0 bases, with 12 bases left in between. CDR3 loop: CASSPPGASTDTQYF. Here the CDR3 DNA reads TGTGCCAGCAGCCCACCGGGGGCAAGCACAGATACGCAGTATTTT.

The chain combines TRBV27 with TRBJ2-3; possible D gene TRBD2, 6 bases. The CDR3 runs to 14 residues. Germline CDR1 MNHEY, CDR2 SMNVEV (reference sequence). The V end lost 5 bases, the J end lost 2 bases, and 11 bases lay between the germline ends. The CDR3 region has the DNA TGTGCCAGCAGTGCGGGACTCCTCACAGATACGCAGTATTTT. Translated: CASSAGLLTDTQYF.

With respect to this clone: At the DNA level, this CDR3 is encoded by other sequences in the same sample as well. The chain is built from TRBV27 and TRBJ1-5; 7 bases align to TRBD1. V lost 6 bases, J lost 1 base, and 3 bases stayed unmatched. Germline V lookup: CDR1 MNHEY, CDR2 SMNVEV (reference sequence). The CDR3 sequence is 14 residues long. CDR3 sequence: CASSHRGSNQPQHF. Written as DNA, the CDR3 is TGTGCCAGCAGCCACAGGGGAAGCAATCAGCCCCAGCATTTT.

The gene calls are TRBV9 and TRBJ2-1; maybe TRBD1 (6 bases). Germline loops: CDR1 SGDLS, CDR2 YYNGEE. Trimming stripped 0 bases from V and 4 bases from J, with 14 bases between. The CDR3 totals 16 residues. The CDR3 is CASSVAIGQNYNEQFF. The CDR3 coding sequence is TGTGCCAGCAGCGTAGCAATCGGACAGAATTACAATGAGCAGTTCTTC.

As concerns this clone: A much larger clone differs by one base, so this may be a read error. This chain connects TRBV7-2 to TRBJ2-7; 9 bases map to TRBD1. Trimming took 1 base from V and 3 from J; bases not matched to a gene: 1. Germline lookup yields CDR1 SGHTA and CDR2 FQGNSA. The CDR3 is 14 residues long. DNA of the CDR3: TGTGCCAGCAGCTTAGTGACAGGGGGCTACGAGCAGTACTTC. Protein product: CASSLVTGGYEQYF.

The CDR3 reads CASSKGTGNTDTQYF. The CDR3 DNA reads as TGTGCCAGCAGCAAAGGAACAGGGAATACAGATACGCAGTATTTT. The rearrangement uses TRBV21-1 and TRBJ2-3; TRBD1, the table's D call, lacks a check against the DNA. TRBV21-1 is a pseudogene. CDR3 length: 15 residues.

The chain employs TRBV14 and TRBJ2-7, with 7 bases matching TRBD1. Germline CDR1 and CDR2: SGHDN and FVKESK. V shed 2 bases and J 3 bases; nucleotides not matched to a gene: 13. The CDR3 is 17 amino acids. The CDR3 DNA reads TGTGCCAGCAGCCAACGTCTAGGGACAGCATCTATCTACGAGCAGTACTTC. Encoded protein: CASSQRLGTASIYEQYF.